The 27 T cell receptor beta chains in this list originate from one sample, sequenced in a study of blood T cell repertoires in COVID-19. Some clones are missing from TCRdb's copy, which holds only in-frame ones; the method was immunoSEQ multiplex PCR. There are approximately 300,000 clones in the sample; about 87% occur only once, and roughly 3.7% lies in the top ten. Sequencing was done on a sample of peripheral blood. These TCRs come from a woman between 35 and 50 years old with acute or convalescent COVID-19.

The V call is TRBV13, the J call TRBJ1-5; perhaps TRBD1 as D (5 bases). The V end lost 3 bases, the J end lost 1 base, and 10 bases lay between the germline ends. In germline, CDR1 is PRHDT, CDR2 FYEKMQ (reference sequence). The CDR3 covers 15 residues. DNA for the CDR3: TGTGCCAGCAGCTTCACAGGAGAAAGCAATCAGCCCCAGCATTTT. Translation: CASSFTGESNQPQHF.

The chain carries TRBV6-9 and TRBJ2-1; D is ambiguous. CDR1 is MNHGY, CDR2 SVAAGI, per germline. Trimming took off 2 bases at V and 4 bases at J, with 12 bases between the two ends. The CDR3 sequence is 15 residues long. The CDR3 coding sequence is TGTGCCAGCAGTTATAGGCTAACTAATTACAATGAGCAGTTCTTC. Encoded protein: CASSYRLTNYNEQFF.

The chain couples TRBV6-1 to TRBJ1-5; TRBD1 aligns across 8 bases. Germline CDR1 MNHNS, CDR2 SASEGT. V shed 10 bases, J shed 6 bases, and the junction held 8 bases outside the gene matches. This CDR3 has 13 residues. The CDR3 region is CATGQGNGQPQHF. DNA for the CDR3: TGTGCCACCGGACAGGGTAACGGTCAGCCCCAGCATTTT.

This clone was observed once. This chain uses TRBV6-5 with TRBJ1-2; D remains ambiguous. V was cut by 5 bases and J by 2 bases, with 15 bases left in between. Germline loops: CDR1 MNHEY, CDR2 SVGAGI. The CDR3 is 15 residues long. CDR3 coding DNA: TGTGCCAGCAGTATTACCAGTTACAAAAACTATGGCTACACCTTC. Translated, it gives CASSITSYKNYGYTF.

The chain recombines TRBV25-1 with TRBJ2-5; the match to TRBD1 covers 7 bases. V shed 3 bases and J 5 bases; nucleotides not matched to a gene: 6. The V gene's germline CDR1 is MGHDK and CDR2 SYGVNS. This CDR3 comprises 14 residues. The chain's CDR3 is CASSDHYRGETQYF. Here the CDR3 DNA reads TGTGCCAGCAGTGACCACTACAGGGGCGAGACCCAGTACTTC.

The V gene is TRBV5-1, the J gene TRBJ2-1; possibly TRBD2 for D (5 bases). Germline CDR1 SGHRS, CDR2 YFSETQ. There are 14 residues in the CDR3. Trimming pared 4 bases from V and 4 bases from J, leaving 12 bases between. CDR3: CASSPSRGYNEQFF. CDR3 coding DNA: TGCGCCAGCAGCCCGTCTCGGGGATACAATGAGCAGTTCTTC.

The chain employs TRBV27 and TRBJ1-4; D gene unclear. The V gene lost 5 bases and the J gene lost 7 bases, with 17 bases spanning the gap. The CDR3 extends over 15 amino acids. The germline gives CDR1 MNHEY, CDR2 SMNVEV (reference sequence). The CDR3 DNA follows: TGTGCCAGCAGTCCTGCGGGCCACTCGGGTGAAAAACTGTTTTTT. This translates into CASSPAGHSGEKLFF.

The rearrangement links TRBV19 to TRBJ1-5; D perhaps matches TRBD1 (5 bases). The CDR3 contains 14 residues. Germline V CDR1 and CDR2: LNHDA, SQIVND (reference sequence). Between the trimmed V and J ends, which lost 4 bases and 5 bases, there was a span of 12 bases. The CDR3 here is CASSTEDSYQPQHF. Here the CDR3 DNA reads TGTGCCAGTAGTACCGAAGACAGCTATCAGCCCCAGCATTTT.

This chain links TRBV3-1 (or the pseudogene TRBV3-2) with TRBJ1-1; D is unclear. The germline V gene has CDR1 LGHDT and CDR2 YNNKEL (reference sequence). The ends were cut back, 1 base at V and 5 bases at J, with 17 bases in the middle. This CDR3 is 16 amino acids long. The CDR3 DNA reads TGTGCCAGCAGCCAAGGGATTTGGGGAGTCAGGACTGAAGCTTTCTTT. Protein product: CASSQGIWGVRTEAFF.

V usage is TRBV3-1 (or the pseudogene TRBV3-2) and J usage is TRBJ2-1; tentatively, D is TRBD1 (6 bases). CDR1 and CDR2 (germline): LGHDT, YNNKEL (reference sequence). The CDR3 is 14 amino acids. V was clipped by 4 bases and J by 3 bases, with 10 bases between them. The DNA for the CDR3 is TGTGCCAGCAGCCTACAGGACAGCTACAATGAGCAGTTCTTC. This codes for CASSLQDSYNEQFF.

CDR3 in amino acids: CASTQGANTGELFF. CDR3 DNA sequence: TGTGCCAGCACCCAAGGGGCGAACACCGGGGAGCTGTTTTTT. The rearrangement links TRBV25-1 to TRBJ2-2, with D maybe TRBD1 (5 bases). Germline V gives CDR1 MGHDK, CDR2 SYGVNS. The CDR3 runs to 14 residues. Trimming shortened V by 7 bases and J by 0 bases, and 9 bases separated the two germline ends.

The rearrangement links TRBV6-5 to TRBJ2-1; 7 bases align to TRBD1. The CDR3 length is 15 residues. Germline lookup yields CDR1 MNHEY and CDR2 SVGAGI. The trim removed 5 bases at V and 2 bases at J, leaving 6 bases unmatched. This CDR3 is CASSKRTGTYNEQFF. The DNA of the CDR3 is TGTGCCAGCAGTAAGCGGACAGGAACCTACAATGAGCAGTTCTTC.

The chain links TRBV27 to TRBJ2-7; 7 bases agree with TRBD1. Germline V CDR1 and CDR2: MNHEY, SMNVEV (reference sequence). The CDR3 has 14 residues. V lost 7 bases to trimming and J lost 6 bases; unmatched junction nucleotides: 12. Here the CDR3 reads CASKPGTAFGEQYV. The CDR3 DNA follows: TGTGCCAGCAAACCCGGGACAGCTTTCGGCGAGCAGTACGTC.

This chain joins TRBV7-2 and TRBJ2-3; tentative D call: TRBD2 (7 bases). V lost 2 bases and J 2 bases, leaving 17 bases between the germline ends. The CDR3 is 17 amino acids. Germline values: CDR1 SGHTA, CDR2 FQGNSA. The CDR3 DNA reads TGTGCCAGCAGCTTAACCCTACGCGGGGGCTACACAGATACGCAGTATTTT. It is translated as CASSLTLRGGYTDTQYF.

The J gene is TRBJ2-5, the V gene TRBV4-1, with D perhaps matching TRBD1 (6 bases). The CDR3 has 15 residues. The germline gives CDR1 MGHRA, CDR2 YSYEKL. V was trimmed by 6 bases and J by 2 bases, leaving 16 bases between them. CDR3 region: CASSRTQGEQETQYF. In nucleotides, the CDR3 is TGCGCCAGCAGTCGAACACAGGGAGAACAAGAGACCCAGTACTTC.

CDR3 nucleotide sequence: TGTGCCATCAGTGATCAGGGGAGTCCATCTAGGGAGCAGTACGTC. Protein product: CAISDQGSPSREQYV. The rearrangement uses TRBV10-3 and TRBJ2-7, with D maybe TRBD1 (6 bases). Germline loops: CDR1 ENHRY, CDR2 SYGVKD. This CDR3 has 15 amino acids. V dropped 3 bases and J dropped 7 bases, with 19 bases sitting between them.

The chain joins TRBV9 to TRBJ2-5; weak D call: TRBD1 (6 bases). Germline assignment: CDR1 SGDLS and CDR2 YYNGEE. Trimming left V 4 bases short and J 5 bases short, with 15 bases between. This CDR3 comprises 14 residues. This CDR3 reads CASSPSGGRETQYF. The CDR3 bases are TGTGCCAGCAGCCCGAGTGGGGGCCGGGAGACCCAGTACTTC.

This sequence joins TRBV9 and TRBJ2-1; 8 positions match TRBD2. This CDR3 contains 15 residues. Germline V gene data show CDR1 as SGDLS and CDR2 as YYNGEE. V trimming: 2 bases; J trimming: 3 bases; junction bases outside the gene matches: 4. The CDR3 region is CASSVSGGVYNEQFF. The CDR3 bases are TGTGCCAGCAGCGTCTCCGGGGGGGTCTACAATGAGCAGTTCTTC.

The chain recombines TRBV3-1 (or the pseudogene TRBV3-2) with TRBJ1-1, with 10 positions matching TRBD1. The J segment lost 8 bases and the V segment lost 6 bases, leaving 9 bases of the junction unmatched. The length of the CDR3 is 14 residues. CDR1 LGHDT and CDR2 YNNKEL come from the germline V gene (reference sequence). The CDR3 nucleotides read TGTGCCAGCAGAGACAGGGGGCGTTTTACCGAAGCTTTCTTT. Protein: CASRDRGRFTEAFF.

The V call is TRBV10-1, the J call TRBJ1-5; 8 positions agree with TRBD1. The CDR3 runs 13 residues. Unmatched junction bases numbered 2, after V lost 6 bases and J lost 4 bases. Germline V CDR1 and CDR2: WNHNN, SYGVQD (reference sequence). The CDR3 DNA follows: TGCGCCAGCAGCCGGGACAGGAATCAGCCCCAGCATTTT. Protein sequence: CASSRDRNQPQHF.

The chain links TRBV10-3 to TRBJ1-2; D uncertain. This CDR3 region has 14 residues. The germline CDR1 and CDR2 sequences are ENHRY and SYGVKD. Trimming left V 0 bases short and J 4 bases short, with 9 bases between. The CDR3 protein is CAISESGGIYGYTF. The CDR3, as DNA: TGTGCCATCAGTGAGTCGGGAGGAATCTATGGCTACACCTTC.

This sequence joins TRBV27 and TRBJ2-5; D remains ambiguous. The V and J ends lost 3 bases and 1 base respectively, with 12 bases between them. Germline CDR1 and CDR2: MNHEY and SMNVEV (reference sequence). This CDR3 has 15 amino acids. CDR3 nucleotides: TGTGCCAGCAGTTTTCAATTCCAGCGCCAAGAGACCCAGTACTTC. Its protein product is CASSFQFQRQETQYF.

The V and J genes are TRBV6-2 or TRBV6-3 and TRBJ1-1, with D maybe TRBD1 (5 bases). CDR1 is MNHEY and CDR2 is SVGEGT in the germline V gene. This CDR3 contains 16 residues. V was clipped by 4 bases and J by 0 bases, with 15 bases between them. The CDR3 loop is CASSSRQIVLNTEAFF. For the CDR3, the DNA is TGTGCCAGCAGTTCCCGACAGATAGTACTGAACACTGAAGCTTTCTTT.

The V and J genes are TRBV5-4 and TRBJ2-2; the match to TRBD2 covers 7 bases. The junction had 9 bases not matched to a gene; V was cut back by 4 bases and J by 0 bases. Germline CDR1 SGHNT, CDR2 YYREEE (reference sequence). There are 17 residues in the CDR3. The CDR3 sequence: CASSPPRAGSNTGELFF. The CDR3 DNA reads TGTGCCAGCAGCCCGCCGAGAGCGGGGTCGAACACCGGGGAGCTGTTTTTT.

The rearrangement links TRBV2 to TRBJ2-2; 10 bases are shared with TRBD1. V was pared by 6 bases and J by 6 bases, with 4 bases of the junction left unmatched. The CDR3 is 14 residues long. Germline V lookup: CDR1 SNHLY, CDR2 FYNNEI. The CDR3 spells CASSGQGEAGELFF. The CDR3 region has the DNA TGTGCCAGCAGCGGACAGGGGGAGGCCGGGGAGCTGTTTTTT. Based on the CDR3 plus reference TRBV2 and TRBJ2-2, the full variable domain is EPEVTQTPSHQVTQMGQEVILRCVPISNHLYFYWYRQILGQKVEFLVSFYNNEISEKSEIFDDQFSVERPDGSNFTLKIRSTKLEDSAMYFCASSGQGEAGELFFGEGSRLTVL.

The CDR3 loop is CASAVAVNYEQYV. CDR3 DNA: TGCGCCAGCGCCGTGGCAGTGAACTACGAGCAGTACGTC. V is TRBV10-2 and J is TRBJ2-7, with unresolved D. The CDR3 has 13 amino acids. Germline V gene data show CDR1 as WSHSY and CDR2 as SAAADI. With 8 bases removed from V and 3 bases from J, the gap between germline ends came to 14 bases.

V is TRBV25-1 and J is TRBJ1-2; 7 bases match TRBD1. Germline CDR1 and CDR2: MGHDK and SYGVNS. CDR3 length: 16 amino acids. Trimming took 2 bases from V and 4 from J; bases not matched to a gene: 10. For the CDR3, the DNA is TGTGCCAGCAGTGAAGATAACAGGGGATTACTCTATGGCTACACCTTC. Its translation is CASSEDNRGLLYGYTF.